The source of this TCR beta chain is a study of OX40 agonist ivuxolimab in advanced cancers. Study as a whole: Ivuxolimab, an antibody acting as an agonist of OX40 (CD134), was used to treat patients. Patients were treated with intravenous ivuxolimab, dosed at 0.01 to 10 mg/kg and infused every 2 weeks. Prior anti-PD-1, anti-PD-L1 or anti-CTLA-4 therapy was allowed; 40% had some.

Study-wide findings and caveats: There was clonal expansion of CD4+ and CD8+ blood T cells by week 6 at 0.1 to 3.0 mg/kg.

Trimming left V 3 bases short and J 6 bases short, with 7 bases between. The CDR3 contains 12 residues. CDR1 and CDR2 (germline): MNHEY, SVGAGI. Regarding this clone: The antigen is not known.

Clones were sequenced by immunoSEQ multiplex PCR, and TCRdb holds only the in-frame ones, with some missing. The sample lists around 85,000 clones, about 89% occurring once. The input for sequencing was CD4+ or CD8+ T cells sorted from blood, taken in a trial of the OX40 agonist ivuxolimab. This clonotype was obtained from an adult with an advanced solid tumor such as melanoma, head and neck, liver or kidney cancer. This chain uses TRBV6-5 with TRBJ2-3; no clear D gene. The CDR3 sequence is CASSYQVDTQYF. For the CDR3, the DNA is TGTGCCAGCAGTTATCAGGTGGATACGCAGTATTTT.